This TCR beta chain comes out of a study of blood T cell repertoires in COVID-19. Per germline, CDR1 SQVTM and CDR2 ANQGSEA. The CDR3 is 13 amino acids. Trimming at V came to 7 bases and at J to 5 bases, leaving 9 bases not matched to a gene. Clones were read by immunoSEQ multiplex PCR, and TCRdb kept only the in-frame ones, dropping some. The sample records 90,000 to 100,000 clones, about four fifths being singletons. The chain recombines TRBV29-1 with TRBJ2-7; 9 bases map to TRBD1. This clonotype originated in an elderly man with acute or convalescent COVID-19. The sample taken for sequencing was peripheral blood. The CDR3 reads CSANLGQGNEQYF. The CDR3 DNA reads TGCAGCGCCAACCTAGGACAGGGGAACGAGCAGTACTTC.